Shown below are 22 T cell receptor beta chains from a single sample sequenced in a study of blood T cell repertoires in COVID-19. The table came from immunoSEQ multiplex PCR; TCRdb's copy has only in-frame clones and leaves some out. This table holds some 21,000 clones, 83% found once. Sequences were obtained from peripheral blood. The origin of the receptors is a human donor in a cohort sampled during active COVID-19.

This chain joins TRBV24-1 and TRBJ2-7; D is unresolved. CDR3 length equals 9 residues. Germline CDR1 KGHDR, CDR2 SFDVKD. V shed 10 bases and J shed 4 bases, with 4 bases lying between them. The CDR3 spells CATLYEQYF. DNA of the CDR3: TGTGCCACTTTATACGAGCAGTACTTC.

The CDR3 spells CASSRGQGSPEAFF. DNA for the CDR3: TGTGCCAGTAGTAGGGGACAGGGATCCCCTGAAGCTTTCTTT. The chain links TRBV19 to TRBJ1-1; TRBD1 matches at 9 bases. The CDR3 extends over 14 amino acids. The J segment lost 6 bases and the V segment lost 4 bases, leaving 6 bases of the junction unmatched. Germline V gene sequence: CDR1 LNHDA, CDR2 SQIVND (reference sequence).

V usage is TRBV6-5 and J usage is TRBJ2-2, with D possibly being TRBD1 (5 bases). Trimming stripped 5 bases from V and 6 bases from J, with 7 bases between. This CDR3 is built from 12 residues. Per the germline V gene, CDR1 is MNHEY and CDR2 is SVGAGI. The CDR3 loop reads CASSPGPGELFF. The CDR3, as DNA: TGTGCCAGCAGTCCAGGGCCCGGGGAGCTGTTTTTT.

The V and J genes are TRBV19 and TRBJ1-6, with TRBD1 matching over 10 bases. There are 14 residues in the CDR3. Per the germline V gene, CDR1 is LNHDA and CDR2 is SQIVND (reference sequence). V lost 10 bases to trimming and J lost 7 bases; unmatched junction nucleotides: 7. CDR3 region: CATSTGGNNSPLHF. As DNA, the CDR3 is TGTGCCACTTCGACAGGGGGCAACAATTCACCCCTCCACTTT. The full variable domain, its missing parts supplied by reference TRBV19 and TRBJ1-6, is DGGITQSPKYLFRKEGQNVTLSCEQNLNHDAMYWYRQDPGQGLRLIYYSQIVNDFQKGDIAEGYSVSREKKESFPLTVTSAQKNPTAFYLCATSTGGNNSPLHFGNGTRLTVT.

The CDR3 DNA follows: TGTGCCAGCAGTTACCCACAGGGGGGTAAAAACATTCAGTACTTC. It yields the protein CASSYPQGGKNIQYF. V and J are TRBV7-9 and TRBJ2-4, with 8 bases aligning to TRBD1. CDR3 size: 15 residues. Per germline, CDR1 SEHNR and CDR2 FQNEAQ (reference sequence). V was pared by 6 bases and J by 4 bases, with 8 bases of the junction left unmatched.

For this clone: One end of the junction is discordant with germline, which a read error may explain. In DNA, the CDR3 is TGTGCCAGCAGCTTAGTGGAAGCGAGACAGGGTCCCTACGAGCAGTGCTTC. Protein: CASSLVEARQGPYEQCF. The rearrangement links TRBV7-7 to TRBJ2-7, with 7 positions matching TRBD1. The germline gives CDR1 SSHAT, CDR2 FNYEAQ (reference sequence). The CDR3 consists of 17 residues.

This clone was detected only once. DNA of the CDR3: TGTGCCAGCAGCCAAGATTACCGACAGACAAACACCGGGGAGCTGTTTTTT. Translation: CASSQDYRQTNTGELFF. The genes are TRBV4-2 and TRBJ2-2; TRBD1 is a possible D gene (5 bases). The germline V and J ends were trimmed by 0 bases and 2 bases, with 13 bases remaining between them. The CDR3 loop spans 17 amino acids. Germline CDR1 is LGHNA and CDR2 is YNFKEQ.

This clone has only a few counts. The gene calls are TRBV5-5 and TRBJ2-7, with TRBD1 matching over 9 bases. The length of the CDR3 is 14 residues. From germline, CDR1 is SGHKS and CDR2 YYEKEE (reference sequence). J lost 3 bases, V lost 3 bases, and 4 bases had no gene match. CDR3 sequence reads: CASSWGQGYYEQYF. CDR3 sequence (DNA): TGTGCCAGCAGCTGGGGACAGGGTTACTACGAGCAGTACTTC.

The chain has TRBV28 and TRBJ2-7; no reliable D call. CDR1 and CDR2 (germline): MDHEN, SYDVKM. This CDR3 region has 12 residues. The ends were cut back, 1 base at V and 6 bases at J, with 7 bases in the middle. The CDR3 nucleotides are TGTGCCAGCAGTTTATTAGTCTTCGAGCAGTACTTC. It encodes CASSLLVFEQYF. Complete variable domain (other parts from reference TRBV28 and TRBJ2-7): DVKVTQSSRYLVKRTGEKVFLECVQDMDHENMFWYRQDPGLGLRLIYFSYDVKMKEKGDIPEGYSVSREKKERFSLILESASTNQTSMYLCASSLLVFEQYFGPGTRLTVT.

The chain joins TRBV5-1 to TRBJ1-4; maybe TRBD1 (5 bases). The CDR3 is 15 amino acids. The germline gives CDR1 SGHRS, CDR2 YFSETQ. The ends were cut back, 4 bases at V and 5 bases at J, with 15 bases in the middle. CDR3 amino acids: CASSAGGGYNEKLFF. CDR3 nucleotide sequence: TGCGCCAGCAGCGCGGGGGGGGGATACAATGAAAAACTGTTTTTT.

The J gene is TRBJ1-4, the V gene TRBV5-1, with TRBD1 matching over 7 bases. CDR1 and CDR2 (germline): SGHRS, YFSETQ. CDR3 length equals 14 residues. Trimming at V came to 4 bases and at J to 8 bases, leaving 8 bases not matched to a gene. The CDR3 DNA sequence: TGCGCCAGCAGCGAGACAGGGATTGACGAAAAACTGTTTTTT. Translating gives CASSETGIDEKLFF.

The chain has TRBV7-3 and TRBJ1-6; D remains unclear. This CDR3 spans 17 amino acids. CDR1 is SGHTA and CDR2 is FQGTGA in the germline V gene. V was pared by 1 base and J by 10 bases, with 20 bases between. CDR3 DNA sequence: TGTGCCAGCAGCTTAAATGGGCGGGGTCCTTTAGGATCACCCCTCCACTTT. It is translated as CASSLNGRGPLGSPLHF.

V gene TRBV7-9 combines with J gene TRBJ2-7, with D possibly TRBD1 on 6 matching bases. The germline gives CDR1 SEHNR, CDR2 FQNEAQ (reference sequence). Deletions cut 5 bases from V and 9 bases from J, with 26 bases between. CDR3 length: 16 amino acids. CDR3 region: CASSPPGQRWPLGQYF. For the CDR3, the DNA is TGTGCCAGCAGCCCTCCTGGACAGCGGTGGCCCCTCGGGCAGTACTTC.

Here the CDR3 reads CASSTGQGRTAFF. CDR3 bases: TGTGCCAGCAGTACCGGACAGGGCAGGACCGCTTTCTTT. The V call is TRBV27, the J call TRBJ1-1, with TRBD1 matching over 8 bases. The V gene's germline CDR1 is MNHEY and CDR2 SMNVEV (reference sequence). Losses at the gene ends were 5 bases for V and 11 bases for J; bases not matched to a gene: 10. This CDR3 is 13 amino acids long.

This sequence joins TRBV5-1 and TRBJ2-3; TRBD1 might be the D (6 bases). The CDR3 covers 15 residues. Germline lookup yields CDR1 SGHRS and CDR2 YFSETQ. V dropped 6 bases and J dropped 4 bases, with 18 bases sitting between them. The CDR3 is CASTIIGRGPDTQYF. The CDR3 DNA is TGCGCCAGCACCATTATAGGCAGGGGACCAGATACGCAGTATTTT.

CDR3 DNA sequence: TGTGCCAGCAGCGTTCAGACAGGGTTCGCTGAAGCTTTCTTT. Its translation is CASSVQTGFAEAFF. The V call is TRBV7-2, the J call TRBJ1-1, with 7 bases lining up with TRBD1. This CDR3 is built from 14 residues. The ends lost 5 bases at V and 6 bases at J; junction bases unmatched: 9. From germline, CDR1 is SGHTA and CDR2 FQGNSA.

The gene calls are TRBV11-3 and TRBJ2-3, with a weak D call TRBD2 (5 bases). V was shortened by 4 bases and J by 5 bases, with 10 bases between the two germline ends. The germline CDR1 and CDR2 sequences are SGHNT and YENEEA. The CDR3 consists of 13 residues. As DNA, the CDR3 is TGTGCCAGCAGCTCAATGGCGGGAGATACGCAGTATTTT. It codes for CASSSMAGDTQYF.

The chain has TRBV5-1 and TRBJ2-1, with TRBD1 matching over 8 bases. After removal of 0 bases from V and 9 bases from J, the junction contained 8 bases not matched to a gene. The CDR3 contains 15 residues. CDR1 and CDR2 from the germline V gene are SGHRS and YFSETQ. The CDR3 nucleotides read TGCGCCAGCAGCTTGGCCGGACAGGGTATGGGTGAGCAGTTCTTC. This translates into CASSLAGQGMGEQFF.

The chain has TRBV19 and TRBJ2-1; tentative D call: TRBD1 (6 bases). CDR3 size: 11 residues. The V end lost 7 bases, the J end lost 8 bases, and 9 bases lay between the germline ends. CDR1 and CDR2 from the germline V gene are LNHDA and SQIVND (reference sequence). The CDR3 spells CASNREDEQFF. CDR3 DNA sequence: TGTGCCAGTAACAGGGAAGATGAGCAGTTCTTC.

Turning to this clone: The same CDR3 is also encoded by other DNA sequences in this sample. The CDR3 nucleotides are TGTGCCAGTAGTATCGGGACATTGAACACTGAAGCTTTCTTT. Its protein product is CASSIGTLNTEAFF. The V gene is TRBV19, the J gene TRBJ1-1, with a weak D call TRBD1 (6 bases). Germline CDR1 LNHDA, CDR2 SQIVND (reference sequence). Trimming removed 3 bases from V and 0 bases from J, with 8 bases in between. There are 14 residues in the CDR3. Together with reference TRBV19 and TRBJ1-1, the CDR3 gives the full variable domain: DGGITQSPKYLFRKEGQNVTLSCEQNLNHDAMYWYRQDPGQGLRLIYYSQIVNDFQKGDIAEGYSVSREKKESFPLTVTSAQKNPTAFYLCASSIGTLNTEAFFGQGTRLTVV.

V and J are TRBV5-5 and TRBJ2-3, with D maybe TRBD1 (5 bases). This CDR3 region has 15 residues. Per germline, CDR1 SGHKS and CDR2 YYEKEE (reference sequence). V was shortened by 0 bases and J by 4 bases, with 12 bases between the two germline ends. CDR3 coding DNA: TGTGCCAGCAGCTTGGAAGGGGTTGAGTCAGATACGCAGTATTTT. As protein: CASSLEGVESDTQYF.

The V and J genes are TRBV28 and TRBJ1-2; perhaps TRBD1 as D (6 bases). The ends were cut back, 7 bases at V and 2 bases at J, with 17 bases in the middle. The CDR3 runs to 15 residues. The germline CDR1 and CDR2 sequences are MDHEN and SYDVKM. Written as DNA, the CDR3 is TGTGCCAGCAATTGGCCAGGGGCGCCGAACTATGGCTACACCTTC. Translated: CASNWPGAPNYGYTF.